The clone carrying this T cell receptor (beta chain) showed up just once. The target antigen is unknown. These data come from a study of brain T cells in children with intractable seizures. General study points: Clones missing pre-surgery may reflect undersampling of that blood sample. Only CDR3 sequence similarity suggested viral specificity, without known HCMV serostatus.

The time point denotes: blood from clinic visit 5 months post-surgery; TSC patient then seizure free. Only cases whose brain tissue showed the highest T cell transcript signatures were sequenced. Assay: immunoSEQ multiplex PCR; the TCRdb copy retains only in-frame clones and omits some. The sample contains 300,000 to 400,000 clones, over 85% of which appear only once. Germline V CDR1 and CDR2: MNHEY, SMNVEV (reference sequence). The CDR3 is 15 residues long. Trimming removed 5 bases at V and 5 bases at J, with 13 bases between. This specimen was peripheral blood, taken around 5 months after surgery. The receptor was isolated from a boy in the first two years of life with tuberous sclerosis and intractable seizures. This chain links TRBV27 with TRBJ1-6; no definite D call. The CDR3 here is CASSPLWGDNSPLHF. The CDR3 DNA reads TGTGCCAGCAGTCCGCTGTGGGGTGATAATTCACCCCTCCACTTT.